The rows below give T cell receptor beta chains drawn from one sample of a study of molecular identifiers for immune sequencing clone quantification. TCRdb redid the calling of the PCR reads with MiXCR, one entry per CDR3 protein. The sample records approximately 680,000 distinct CDR3 sequences, over 25% being singletons. Input material: naive CD8+ T cells from blood, with Jurkat cell RNA spiked in. Receptors originate from a human donor in good health. Some libraries in this study had Jurkat cell RNA spiked in. The CDR3 runs from the conserved cysteine through the conserved F or W. Fields, in order: V gene, clone size, J gene, CDR3 protein. Only some rows state a clone size, as once, few, many or a class for expanded clones.

V gene: TRBV6-2/TRBV6-3; clone size: many; J gene: TRBJ2-2; CDR3 protein: CASSYRVLTIGELFF
V gene: TRBV19; clone size: .; J gene: TRBJ2-7; CDR3 protein: CASSILAGEDEQYF
V gene: TRBV18; clone size: few; J gene: TRBJ1-5; CDR3 protein: CASSGGTDNQPQHF
V gene: TRBV20-1; clone size: few; J gene: TRBJ2-7; CDR3 protein: CSVRGLARDYEQYF
V gene: TRBV7-9; clone size: few; J gene: TRBJ2-7; CDR3 protein: CASSSALAQNEQYF
V gene: TRBV7-2; clone size: .; J gene: TRBJ2-2; CDR3 protein: CAGLGGANTGELFF
V gene: TRBV4-2; clone size: many; J gene: TRBJ2-7; CDR3 protein: CASSQSTGAGYEQYF
V gene: TRBV12-3/TRBV12-4; clone size: few; J gene: TRBJ1-4; CDR3 protein: CASSHRDRGRGEKLFF
V gene: TRBV13; clone size: .; J gene: TRBJ2-3; CDR3 protein: CASSLGPGATDTQYF
V gene: TRBV4-2; clone size: .; J gene: TRBJ2-3; CDR3 protein: CASSRYYGTVDTQYF
V gene: TRBV2; clone size: few; J gene: TRBJ2-7; CDR3 protein: CASSEWGTAGSYEQYF
V gene: TRBV30; clone size: many; J gene: TRBJ2-2; CDR3 protein: CAWSVRGTGELFF
V gene: TRBV29-1; clone size: many; J gene: TRBJ2-2; CDR3 protein: CSVEATNTGELFF
V gene: TRBV7-8; clone size: many; J gene: TRBJ2-7; CDR3 protein: CASSLAGHQMRVEQYF
V gene: TRBV7-9; clone size: many; J gene: TRBJ2-5; CDR3 protein: CASSLAGGQETQYF
V gene: TRBV11-2; clone size: .; J gene: TRBJ1-6; CDR3 protein: CASSLSGTNNSPLHF
V gene: TRBV27; clone size: .; J gene: TRBJ1-2; CDR3 protein: CASSFGVANYGYTF
V gene: TRBV5-6; clone size: few; J gene: TRBJ2-7; CDR3 protein: CASSNRDISYEQYF
V gene: TRBV25-1; clone size: many; J gene: TRBJ1-1; CDR3 protein: CASSDLAVPEAFF
V gene: TRBV9; clone size: .; J gene: TRBJ2-1; CDR3 protein: CASSEGDNEQFF
V gene: TRBV6-2/TRBV6-3; clone size: .; J gene: TRBJ1-1; CDR3 protein: CASSLPPGIRQGGNTVAFF
V gene: TRBV7-2; clone size: many; J gene: TRBJ2-7; CDR3 protein: CASSLWEGEQYF
V gene: TRBV12-3/TRBV12-4; clone size: .; J gene: TRBJ2-7; CDR3 protein: CASSWTGDHEQYF
V gene: TRBV4-3; clone size: once; J gene: TRBJ2-7; CDR3 protein: CASSPGIGVYEQYF
V gene: TRBV7-2; clone size: .; J gene: TRBJ2-3; CDR3 protein: CASSSLGGEDTQYF
V gene: TRBV20-1; clone size: many; J gene: TRBJ2-7; CDR3 protein: CSARDLTSGTYEQYF